A single T cell receptor (beta chain) is shown here with its context. The second PCR ran about 6 to 11 cycles with a sample-barcoded 5' primer and J-beta primers. Each cDNA was tagged by a template-switch adaptor containing 12 random nucleotides. Each CDR3 protein is one row after TCRdb ran MiXCR on the 5' RACE reads. This sample yields approximately 690,000 distinct CDR3 sequences, of which under 65% are seen a single time; 30% to 40% belongs to the top ten. These data originate in a study of blood T cells in healthy people across ages. In germline, CDR1 is DFQATT, CDR2 SNEGSKA (reference sequence). The CDR3 has 16 amino acids. With 1 base clipped from V and 1 base from J, the junction kept 2 bases outside the gene matches.

Sequenced: blood. The receptor was derived from a man in his sixties in good health. The chain couples TRBV20-1 to TRBJ2-2; 11 bases fit TRBD2. CDR3 sequence (DNA): TGCAGTGCTAGAGTTACTAGCGGGGGGAACACCGGGGAGCTGTTTTTT. Translation gives CSARVTSGGNTGELFF.